The 15 T cell receptor beta chains given below trace back to one sample, sequenced in a study of regulatory T cells in long-lasting Graves disease. Assembly of TCR beta libraries relied on iRepertoire HTBI primers together with Arm-PCR of CDR3 regions. TCRdb independently ran MiXCR on the multiplex PCR reads; one entry per CDR3 protein. The top ten hold 9.5% to 12% of the sample, which has some 450,000 distinct CDR3 sequences, around 17% seen once. The time point is: newly diagnosed GD, antithyroid drugs for less than 3 months. Extracted PBMC RNA gave rise to the TCR library. The same specimen was also included in a second study, on T cells in Graves' hyperthyroidism and ophthalmopathy.

Material: peripheral blood mononuclear cells (PBMCs), obtained at new diagnosis, from a patient treated with antithyroid drugs. Every receptor here comes from a young woman with Graves disease.

V is TRBV7-9 and J is TRBJ1-1; D unresolved. This CDR3 is 16 amino acids long. V was clipped by 1 base and J by 3 bases, with 15 bases between them. Germline-derived CDR1 and CDR2 are SEHNR and FQNEAQ (reference sequence). The CDR3: CASSLVSGGYDTEAFF. DNA for the CDR3: TGTGCCAGCAGCTTAGTTTCCGGAGGTTATGACACTGAAGCTTTCTTT.

The V and J genes are TRBV20-1 and TRBJ2-7; 9 nucleotides align to TRBD1. CDR1 and CDR2 (germline): DFQATT, SNEGSKA (reference sequence). The CDR3 runs to 13 residues. The ends lost 3 bases at V and 5 bases at J; junction bases unmatched: 5. The CDR3 loop reads CSASGTGFHEQYF. For the CDR3, the DNA is TGCAGTGCTAGCGGGACAGGGTTCCACGAGCAGTACTTC.

In this sample, this clonotype turned up a few times. The chain uses TRBV20-1 and TRBJ2-7, with a tentative D call TRBD2 (6 bases). V lost 6 bases, J lost 3 bases, and 18 bases lay in between. Germline V gene data show CDR1 as DFQATT and CDR2 as SNEGSKA (reference sequence). There are 14 residues in the CDR3. CDR3 nucleotide sequence: TGCAGTGCCTACGGGCAGGGAGGTGGCTACGAGCAGTACTTC. Translating it yields CSAYGQGGGYEQYF.

This clonotype was counted many times. The V and J genes are TRBV2 and TRBJ2-5, with unresolved D. CDR1 and CDR2 from the germline V gene are SNHLY and FYNNEI. The V end lost 5 bases, the J end lost 5 bases, and 12 bases lay between the germline ends. The length of the CDR3 is 13 residues. This CDR3 is CASSYGLVETQYF. The CDR3 bases are TGTGCCAGCAGTTATGGATTGGTGGAGACCCAGTACTTC.

This clonotype was counted many times. The CDR3 DNA reads TGTGCCAGCAGTTTGGGCGTTACAGGAACCTACGAGCAGTACTTC. It encodes CASSLGVTGTYEQYF. This chain joins TRBV12-3 or TRBV12-4 and TRBJ2-7; D perhaps matches TRBD1 (5 bases). The CDR3 totals 15 residues. Trimming pared 3 bases from V and 2 bases from J, leaving 14 bases between.

This clonotype came up many times. The rearrangement uses TRBV7-9 and TRBJ1-1; the D is unclear. V lost 2 bases and J 7 bases, leaving 11 bases between the germline ends. This CDR3 contains 13 residues. The germline V gene encodes CDR1 SEHNR and CDR2 FQNEAQ (reference sequence). CDR3 in amino acids: CASSLSRALEAFF. The CDR3 bases are TGTGCCAGCAGCTTAAGTCGGGCTCTTGAAGCTTTCTTT.

Ten or more counts support this clonotype. Its ends do not fully match the called genes, so a read error is possible. The chain joins TRBV29-1 to TRBJ2-1; D gene ambiguous. The CDR3 runs to 13 residues. Germline V gene data show CDR1 as SQVTM and CDR2 as ANQGSEA. The CDR3 sequence: CNVDGRSYNEQFF. The CDR3 DNA is TGCAACGTTGACGGGCGGTCCTACAATGAGCAGTTCTTC.

This clonotype was observed many times. The gene calls are TRBV10-3 and TRBJ2-1; TRBD2 agrees at 9 bases. Looked up from germline, CDR1 is ENHRY and CDR2 is SYGVKD. The ends lost 2 bases at V and 8 bases at J; junction bases unmatched: 7. The CDR3 covers 15 residues. The CDR3 region is CAISEGGTSIHEQFF. In DNA, the CDR3 is TGTGCCATCAGTGAGGGTGGGACTAGCATCCATGAGCAGTTCTTC.

A note on this clonotype: A read error is possible here, since a much larger clone lies one base away. This chain links TRBV15 with TRBJ2-7; possibly TRBD1 for D (5 bases). This CDR3 region has 14 residues. CDR1 is LNHNV and CDR2 is YYDKDF in the germline V gene (reference sequence). CDR3 bases: TGTGCCACCAGCAGAGATCAGGGCACCTACGAGCAGTGCTTC. This gives the protein CATSRDQGTYEQCF.

This clonotype came up many times. The chain combines TRBV7-9 with TRBJ2-7; D is unresolved. The CDR3 sequence is 12 residues long. Trimming stripped 5 bases from V and 3 bases from J, with 8 bases between. Germline V CDR1 and CDR2: SEHNR, FQNEAQ (reference sequence). The CDR3: CASSPLYYEQYF. The CDR3 DNA follows: TGTGCCAGCAGCCCTCTTTACTACGAGCAGTACTTC.

The sample holds many counts of this clonotype. The V gene is TRBV7-2, the J gene TRBJ2-3; no clear D. V gave up 1 base and J gave up 2 bases, with 13 bases separating them. There are 16 residues in the CDR3. Germline CDR1 and CDR2: SGHTA and FQGNSA. CDR3 nucleotide sequence: TGTGCCAGCAGCTTAGTACCAGGTGGGATCACAGATACGCAGTATTTT. Its translation: CASSLVPGGITDTQYF.

This clonotype has at least ten counts. The chain uses TRBV28 and TRBJ2-1; 8 bases agree with TRBD2. The CDR3 runs to 22 residues. Looked up from germline, CDR1 is MDHEN and CDR2 is SYDVKM. With 5 bases clipped from V and 7 bases from J, the junction kept 31 bases outside the gene matches. CDR3 nucleotide sequence: TGTGCCAGCAGTCCCCCAACCGGGGGGGCTTGGATACTAGCGGCCCTACGGAATGAGCAGTTCTTC. This gives the protein CASSPPTGGAWILAALRNEQFF. The full variable domain, with the rest looked up from reference TRBV28 and TRBJ2-1, is DVKVTQSSRYLVKRTGEKVFLECVQDMDHENMFWYRQDPGLGLRLIYFSYDVKMKEKGDIPEGYSVSREKKERFSLILESASTNQTSMYLCASSPPTGGAWILAALRNEQFFGPGTRLTVL.

In its sample, this clonotype was seen a few times. The rearrangement links TRBV5-1 to TRBJ2-1; D might be TRBD1 (5 bases). Trimming removed 0 bases at V and 4 bases at J, with 8 bases between. Germline V gives CDR1 SGHRS, CDR2 YFSETQ. This CDR3 is built from 14 residues. CDR3 in amino acids: CASSLGQTYNEQFF. In DNA form, the CDR3 reads TGCGCCAGCAGCTTGGGACAGACTTACAATGAGCAGTTCTTC.

At least ten counts were recorded for this clonotype. The chain carries TRBV18 and TRBJ2-1; D is undetermined. The CDR3 is 14 amino acids. The germline CDR1 and CDR2 sequences are KGHSH and LQKENI. V was clipped by 8 bases and J by 8 bases, with 19 bases between them. The CDR3 region is CASALGGVSDEQFF. CDR3 sequence (DNA): TGTGCCAGCGCTCTCGGTGGGGTTTCCGATGAGCAGTTCTTC.

This clonotype was seen just once. The rearrangement uses TRBV28 and TRBJ2-6; 13 positions agree with TRBD2. Germline-derived CDR1 and CDR2 are MDHEN and SYDVKM. Unmatched junction bases numbered 6, after V lost 1 base and J lost 0 bases. There are 20 residues in the CDR3. The CDR3 DNA reads as TGTGCCAGCAGTTTATTTGTGACTAGCGGGAGGATCTCTGGGGCCAACGTCCTGACTTTC. Amino acids: CASSLFVTSGRISGANVLTF.